The clone carrying this TCR beta chain was detected once. Original processing notes: It was from reference gene primer amplification that nucleated cell counts were estimated. This table comes from immunoSEQ multiplex PCR, and its TCRdb copy is limited to in-frame clones, with some not included. Clone size and the V and J calls come from that table; the DNA yielded D and trimming. The table lists around 260,000 clones, 80% to 90% of them singletons, with 10% in the top ten. The data derive from a study of blood T cell repertoires in COVID-19. Study in general: Donors in the United States, Italy and Spain gave samples during acute or convalescent COVID-19. T cells, B-cell-depleted T cells, or PBMCs supplied cDNA or gDNA.

Germline lookup yields CDR1 SGHNT and CDR2 YYREEE (reference sequence). CDR3 length equals 17 residues. V was clipped by 4 bases and J by 4 bases; unmatched bases: 11. This clonotype originated in a woman in her 70s with COVID-19, enrolled during active disease. The chain joins TRBV5-4 to TRBJ2-6; 7 bases are shared with TRBD2. The sample taken for sequencing was peripheral blood. CDR3 in DNA: TGTGCCAGCAGCCGACCTGTGGGGAGGGCGGGGGCCAACGTCCTGACTTTC. Residues: CASSRPVGRAGANVLTF.